These T cell receptor beta chains were read from a single sample in a study of cytomegalovirus exposure and HLA in healthy donors. Assay: immunoSEQ multiplex PCR; the TCRdb copy retains only in-frame clones and omits some. Seen here are about 150,000 clones, just under 85% observed once, and the top ten hold roughly 5%. The sequencing input was PBMCs. All receptors derive from a girl between 5 and 17 years old in good health and CMV-seropositive. Each CDR3 is given with its conserved first and last residue. The D gene is left open where the match is weak. Size is stated for part of the rows, as once, few or many counts, or as a class when the clone is expanded.

cdr3_nt: TGTGCCAGCAGATCCACTAGCGGGGGCTTGGAGACCCAGTACTTC
cdr3_aa: CASRSTSGGLETQYF
j_call: TRBJ2-5
v_call: TRBV7-9
clone_size: NA
d_call: TRBD2

cdr3_nt: TGTGCCAGCAGCTTGGGGGGGCTAGGGGACGAGCAGTACTTC
cdr3_aa: CASSLGGLGDEQYF
j_call: TRBJ2-7
v_call: TRBV5-4
clone_size: NA
d_call: NA

cdr3_nt: TGTGCCAGCAGGGCCGACTTGAGCTCCTACAATGAGCAGTTCTTC
cdr3_aa: CASRADLSSYNEQFF
j_call: TRBJ2-1
v_call: TRBV2
clone_size: NA
d_call: NA

cdr3_nt: TGTGCCAGCAGTCCCAGGGACACAGATACGCAGTATTTT
cdr3_aa: CASSPRDTDTQYF
j_call: TRBJ2-3
v_call: TRBV11-3
clone_size: once
d_call: NA

cdr3_nt: TGTGCCAGCAGTCGACAGGGGGCTGGCTATGGCTACACCTTC
cdr3_aa: CASSRQGAGYGYTF
j_call: TRBJ1-2
v_call: TRBV6-5
clone_size: NA
d_call: TRBD1

cdr3_nt: TGTGCCAGCAGCTTGGGACAGGGTCTCTATGGCTACACCTTC
cdr3_aa: CASSLGQGLYGYTF
j_call: TRBJ1-2
v_call: TRBV5-5
clone_size: NA
d_call: TRBD1

cdr3_nt: TGTGCCAGCAGGTCGACAGGGGAGGGGTACGAGCAGTACTTC
cdr3_aa: CASRSTGEGYEQYF
j_call: TRBJ2-7
v_call: TRBV6-1
clone_size: NA
d_call: NA

cdr3_nt: TGTGCCAGTAGTCTCCGGACAGGGTGGGGACACACTGAAGCTTTCTTT
cdr3_aa: CASSLRTGWGHTEAFF
j_call: TRBJ1-1
v_call: TRBV19
clone_size: NA
d_call: TRBD1

cdr3_nt: TGCGCCAGCAGCTCCACAGGCTGGAATGAAAAACTGTTTTTT
cdr3_aa: CASSSTGWNEKLFF
j_call: TRBJ1-4
v_call: TRBV5-1
clone_size: few
d_call: NA

cdr3_nt: TGTGCCAGCAGCTTGGGACAGGGAGAAATGAACACTGAAGCTTTCTTT
cdr3_aa: CASSLGQGEMNTEAFF
j_call: TRBJ1-1
v_call: TRBV11-3
clone_size: NA
d_call: TRBD1

cdr3_nt: TGTGCCAGCAGCCTACAGGGCCCGGTTAGGGAGCTGTTTTTT
cdr3_aa: CASSLQGPVRELFF
j_call: TRBJ2-2
v_call: TRBV25-1
clone_size: NA
d_call: NA

cdr3_nt: TGTGCCAGCAGTTCTACCGGGACAGCACTAGCCAAAAACATTCAGTACTTC
cdr3_aa: CASSSTGTALAKNIQYF
j_call: TRBJ2-4
v_call: TRBV27
clone_size: NA
d_call: TRBD1

cdr3_nt: TGTGCCAGTAGTTCTTACACAGGACCCTATGGCTACACCTTC
cdr3_aa: CASSSYTGPYGYTF
j_call: TRBJ1-2
v_call: TRBV19
clone_size: NA
d_call: NA

cdr3_nt: TGTGCCAGTAGTAATCCCCCTAGCGGGGGGGCTAATGAGCAGTTCTTC
cdr3_aa: CASSNPPSGGANEQFF
j_call: TRBJ2-1
v_call: TRBV19
clone_size: NA
d_call: TRBD2

cdr3_nt: TGTGCCTGGGACAGGATCTATGGCTACACCTTC
cdr3_aa: CAWDRIYGYTF
j_call: TRBJ1-2
v_call: TRBV30
clone_size: NA
d_call: NA

cdr3_nt: TGTGCCAGCAGCGTAGGACAGGGGGGCTACGAGCAGTACTTC
cdr3_aa: CASSVGQGGYEQYF
j_call: TRBJ2-7
v_call: TRBV9
clone_size: NA
d_call: TRBD1

cdr3_nt: TGTGCCAGCAGCTTAGCTCGCGGGGCGACAGATACGCAGTATTTT
cdr3_aa: CASSLARGATDTQYF
j_call: TRBJ2-3
v_call: TRBV7-2
clone_size: NA
d_call: NA

cdr3_nt: TGTGCCAGCAGTTCTCACAATCGATACGAGCAGTACTTC
cdr3_aa: CASSSHNRYEQYF
j_call: TRBJ2-7
v_call: TRBV6-5
clone_size: NA
d_call: NA

cdr3_nt: TGTGCCAGCGAAAGCGGGGTCAGGGATACGCAGTATTTT
cdr3_aa: CASESGVRDTQYF
j_call: TRBJ2-3
v_call: TRBV6-6
clone_size: NA
d_call: TRBD2

cdr3_nt: TGTGCCAGCTCACCGGCCGGACTGATTAATCAGCCCCAGCATTTT
cdr3_aa: CASSPAGLINQPQHF
j_call: TRBJ1-5
v_call: TRBV18
clone_size: NA
d_call: NA

cdr3_nt: TGTGCCAGCTCACGGGATAACAGGGGGCACAACTATGGCTACACCTTC
cdr3_aa: CASSRDNRGHNYGYTF
j_call: TRBJ1-2
v_call: TRBV18
clone_size: NA
d_call: TRBD1

cdr3_nt: TGTGCCAGCCTACAGGGTGCCTATGGCTACACCTTC
cdr3_aa: CASLQGAYGYTF
j_call: TRBJ1-2
v_call: TRBV19
clone_size: NA
d_call: NA

cdr3_nt: TGTGCCACCAGCAATTTTGCTGGAAGGACAGGGGGAGGAGGCTACACCTTC
cdr3_aa: CATSNFAGRTGGGGYTF
j_call: TRBJ1-2
v_call: TRBV15
clone_size: NA
d_call: TRBD1

cdr3_nt: TGCGCCAGCAGCCCCGGGACAGGGAATGAAAAACTGTTTTTT
cdr3_aa: CASSPGTGNEKLFF
j_call: TRBJ1-4
v_call: TRBV5-1
clone_size: NA
d_call: TRBD1

cdr3_nt: TGTGCCAGCAGGGGAGGACAGGGGGAAACCGGGGAGCTGTTTTTT
cdr3_aa: CASRGGQGETGELFF
j_call: TRBJ2-2
v_call: TRBV6-1
clone_size: NA
d_call: TRBD1

cdr3_nt: TGTGCTAGCGGGAAAGGGACAGGGGGCTATGGCTACACCTTC
cdr3_aa: CASGKGTGGYGYTF
j_call: TRBJ1-2
v_call: TRBV27
clone_size: NA
d_call: TRBD1

cdr3_nt: TGTGCCAGCAGCCTCCTACGGGACAGGTCCCTGCTCAATCAGCCCCAGCATTTT
cdr3_aa: CASSLLRDRSLLNQPQHF
j_call: TRBJ1-5
v_call: TRBV14
clone_size: NA
d_call: TRBD1

cdr3_nt: TGTGCCACCAGCGGCGGGGGACAGGGGGTCTACGAGCAGTACTTC
cdr3_aa: CATSGGGQGVYEQYF
j_call: TRBJ2-7
v_call: TRBV15
clone_size: NA
d_call: TRBD1

cdr3_nt: TGTGCCAGCAGCTTACAGGGGACTTATGGCTACACCTTC
cdr3_aa: CASSLQGTYGYTF
j_call: TRBJ1-2
v_call: TRBV5-8
clone_size: NA
d_call: TRBD1

cdr3_nt: TGTGCCATCAGTGAGTGGGACAGTCCCATGAACACTGAAGCTTTCTTT
cdr3_aa: CAISEWDSPMNTEAFF
j_call: TRBJ1-1
v_call: TRBV10-3
clone_size: NA
d_call: TRBD1

cdr3_nt: TGTGCCAGCAGTTCGGTGAGGAACGACTATGGCTACACCTTC
cdr3_aa: CASSSVRNDYGYTF
j_call: TRBJ1-2
v_call: TRBV27
clone_size: NA
d_call: NA

cdr3_nt: TGTGCCAGCAGTTTCTCGGACAGGGGCTACGAGCAGTACTTC
cdr3_aa: CASSFSDRGYEQYF
j_call: TRBJ2-7
v_call: TRBV27
clone_size: NA
d_call: TRBD1

cdr3_nt: TGTGCCAGCAGTTTATCGTGGCGGGGTGGGGATACGCAGTATTTT
cdr3_aa: CASSLSWRGGDTQYF
j_call: TRBJ2-3
v_call: TRBV27
clone_size: NA
d_call: NA

cdr3_nt: TGTGCCAGCAGCCCGGAGGGTGGCGGGACCCAGTACTTC
cdr3_aa: CASSPEGGGTQYF
j_call: TRBJ2-5
v_call: TRBV7-9
clone_size: NA
d_call: NA

cdr3_nt: TGCGCCAGCAAAGGTAATGCCGGGACTGTCTACAATGAGCAGTTCTTC
cdr3_aa: CASKGNAGTVYNEQFF
j_call: TRBJ2-1
v_call: TRBV5-1
clone_size: NA
d_call: NA

cdr3_nt: TGTGCCAGCAGTGGCTTCCGGACCAGGGTAAACACCGGGGAGCTGTTTTTT
cdr3_aa: CASSGFRTRVNTGELFF
j_call: TRBJ2-2
v_call: TRBV25-1
clone_size: NA
d_call: NA

cdr3_nt: TGTGCCAGTAGCATCTCCGACAGGACTGAAGCTTTCTTT
cdr3_aa: CASSISDRTEAFF
j_call: TRBJ1-1
v_call: TRBV19
clone_size: NA
d_call: NA

cdr3_nt: TGTGCCAGCTCTGTAGCGATTGTCCCCTCTGACGAGCAGTACTTC
cdr3_aa: CASSVAIVPSDEQYF
j_call: TRBJ2-7
v_call: TRBV18
clone_size: NA
d_call: NA

cdr3_nt: TGTGCCAGTAGTAACCAACAGGGGGCGATCAATCAGCCCCAGCATTTT
cdr3_aa: CASSNQQGAINQPQHF
j_call: TRBJ1-5
v_call: TRBV19
clone_size: once
d_call: TRBD1

cdr3_nt: TGTGCCAGCAGGGTACAGGGGTACACTGAAGCTTTCTTT
cdr3_aa: CASRVQGYTEAFF
j_call: TRBJ1-1
v_call: TRBV11-2
clone_size: NA
d_call: TRBD1

cdr3_nt: TGCGCCAGCAGCATTCGACAGTTGAACACTGAAGCTTTCTTT
cdr3_aa: CASSIRQLNTEAFF
j_call: TRBJ1-1
v_call: TRBV5-1
clone_size: NA
d_call: NA

cdr3_nt: TGTGCCAGCAGGAACAGGGGGATTGAACAGCCCCAGCATTTT
cdr3_aa: CASRNRGIEQPQHF
j_call: TRBJ1-5
v_call: TRBV2
clone_size: NA
d_call: TRBD1

cdr3_nt: TGTGCCAGCAGCGTAGGGACAGGGGCAGGCTACACCTTC
cdr3_aa: CASSVGTGAGYTF
j_call: TRBJ1-2
v_call: TRBV9
clone_size: NA
d_call: TRBD1

cdr3_nt: TGTGCCAGTAGTATAGCTCGGACCCCCTCAGCGGACGAGCAGTACTTC
cdr3_aa: CASSIARTPSADEQYF
j_call: TRBJ2-7
v_call: TRBV19
clone_size: NA
d_call: NA

cdr3_nt: TGTGCCAGCAGCCCTAAGGCAGGGGATTGGTATGGCTACACCTTC
cdr3_aa: CASSPKAGDWYGYTF
j_call: TRBJ1-2
v_call: TRBV7-9
clone_size: NA
d_call: NA

cdr3_nt: TGTTCCAGCAGCCTCAGCAGGCAGAGCACAGATACGCAGTATTTT
cdr3_aa: CSSSLSRQSTDTQYF
j_call: TRBJ2-3
v_call: TRBV7-9
clone_size: NA
d_call: NA

cdr3_nt: TGCGCCAGCAGCTTGCCCCTAGCACAAGGCACAGATACGCAGTATTTT
cdr3_aa: CASSLPLAQGTDTQYF
j_call: TRBJ2-3
v_call: TRBV5-1
clone_size: NA
d_call: NA

cdr3_nt: TGTGCCAGCAGCGTACAAGGAGCCACCAAAGAGGCTTTCTTT
cdr3_aa: CASSVQGATKEAFF
j_call: TRBJ1-1
v_call: TRBV9
clone_size: NA
d_call: NA

cdr3_nt: TGTGCCAGCAGTGAAGCAGCCACAGGGATCAATGAGCAGTTCTTC
cdr3_aa: CASSEAATGINEQFF
j_call: TRBJ2-1
v_call: TRBV6-1
clone_size: NA
d_call: NA

cdr3_nt: TGTGCCAGCAGGGGCGACACATCCGAGCAGTACTTC
cdr3_aa: CASRGDTSEQYF
j_call: TRBJ2-7
v_call: TRBV11-3
clone_size: once
d_call: NA

cdr3_nt: TGTGCCAGCAGCTTAGGGACAGCTAATGAAGCTTTCTTT
cdr3_aa: CASSLGTANEAFF
j_call: TRBJ1-1
v_call: TRBV13
clone_size: NA
d_call: NA

cdr3_nt: TGTGCCAGCAGCTTAGGGACAGGGAGTTCCTACGAGCAGTACTTC
cdr3_aa: CASSLGTGSSYEQYF
j_call: TRBJ2-7
v_call: TRBV7-6
clone_size: NA
d_call: TRBD1

cdr3_nt: TGTGCCAGCAGCTCCATAGCGGGGGTAATAATTAGCACAGATACGCAGTATTTT
cdr3_aa: CASSSIAGVIISTDTQYF
j_call: TRBJ2-3
v_call: TRBV7-6
clone_size: NA
d_call: TRBD2

cdr3_nt: TGTGCCAGCAGCTTAAGCGGGAGGACCCAACTACAGACCCAGTACTTC
cdr3_aa: CASSLSGRTQLQTQYF
j_call: TRBJ2-5
v_call: TRBV5-4
clone_size: NA
d_call: TRBD2

cdr3_nt: TGTGCCAGCAGCTTAAATGGGGGGTATGGAAACACCATATATTTT
cdr3_aa: CASSLNGGYGNTIYF
j_call: TRBJ1-3
v_call: TRBV13
clone_size: NA
d_call: NA

cdr3_nt: TGTGCCAGCAGTTTAGGGGAGGGGTCCTACGAGCAGTACTTC
cdr3_aa: CASSLGEGSYEQYF
j_call: TRBJ2-7
v_call: TRBV6-5
clone_size: NA
d_call: TRBD2

cdr3_nt: TGTGCCAGCAGCGAGGGACAGGGAAGAGCAACCTACGAGCAGTACTTC
cdr3_aa: CASSEGQGRATYEQYF
j_call: TRBJ2-7
v_call: TRBV11-2
clone_size: NA
d_call: TRBD1

cdr3_nt: TGTGCCAGCAGGTCGGGGGGGACTGAAGCTTTCTTT
cdr3_aa: CASRSGGTEAFF
j_call: TRBJ1-1
v_call: TRBV5-6
clone_size: NA
d_call: NA

cdr3_nt: TGCAGTGCTTCTAGGGGAGAGCAGTACTTC
cdr3_aa: CSASRGEQYF
j_call: TRBJ2-7
v_call: TRBV20-1
clone_size: NA
d_call: NA